This record covers a single TCR beta chain. Primers for the PCR totalled 60 Vbeta and 13 Jbeta. The table came from immunoSEQ multiplex PCR; TCRdb's copy has only in-frame clones and leaves some out. This table has about 100,000 clones, more than 60% appearing once. This entry belongs to a study of cytomegalovirus exposure and HLA in healthy donors. Trimming removed 4 bases at V and 7 bases at J, with 13 bases between. CDR3 length: 13 residues. Germline V gene sequence: CDR1 KGHSH, CDR2 LQKENI. This rearrangement joins TRBV18 to TRBJ1-2; tentatively, D is TRBD1 (6 bases). Sequences were obtained from PBMCs. This receptor was obtained from a female donor in good health and CMV-seropositive. The CDR3 sequence is CASSQPTGFGYTF. The CDR3 DNA reads as TGTGCCAGCTCACAGCCCACAGGGTTTGGCTACACCTTC.